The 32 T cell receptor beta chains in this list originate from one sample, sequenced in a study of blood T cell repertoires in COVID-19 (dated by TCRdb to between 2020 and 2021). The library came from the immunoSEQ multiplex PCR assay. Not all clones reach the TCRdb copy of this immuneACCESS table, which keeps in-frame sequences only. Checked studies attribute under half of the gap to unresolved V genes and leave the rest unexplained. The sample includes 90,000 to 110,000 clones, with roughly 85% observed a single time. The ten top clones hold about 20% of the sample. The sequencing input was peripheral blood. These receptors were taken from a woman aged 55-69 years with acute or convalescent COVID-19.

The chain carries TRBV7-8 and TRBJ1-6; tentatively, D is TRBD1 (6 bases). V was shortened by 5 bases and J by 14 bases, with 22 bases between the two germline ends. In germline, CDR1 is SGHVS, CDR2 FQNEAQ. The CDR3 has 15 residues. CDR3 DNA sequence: TGTGCCAGCAGCCCTACCCCCCAGGGGTCTGGCACCCTCCACTTT. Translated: CASSPTPQGSGTLHF.

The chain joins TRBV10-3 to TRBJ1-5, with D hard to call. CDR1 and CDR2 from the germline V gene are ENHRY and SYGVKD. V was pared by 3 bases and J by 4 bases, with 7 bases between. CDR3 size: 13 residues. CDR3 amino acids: CAISDRDNQPQHF. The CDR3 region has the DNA TGTGCCATCAGTGATCGCGATAATCAGCCCCAGCATTTT.

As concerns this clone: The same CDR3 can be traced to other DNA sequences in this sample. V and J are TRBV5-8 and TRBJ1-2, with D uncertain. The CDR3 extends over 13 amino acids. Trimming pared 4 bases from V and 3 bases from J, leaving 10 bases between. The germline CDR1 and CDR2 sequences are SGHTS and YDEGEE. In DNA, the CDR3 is TGTGCCAGCAGCCTTTGGAGGGACTATGGCTACACCTTC. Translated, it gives CASSLWRDYGYTF.

The CDR3 sequence is CSASGALAGVSYNEQFF. CDR3 bases: TGCAGTGCTAGTGGAGCACTAGCGGGAGTCTCCTACAATGAGCAGTTCTTC. The rearrangement joins TRBV20-1 to TRBJ2-1; 11 nucleotides align to TRBD2. The trim removed 3 bases at V and 0 bases at J, leaving 7 bases unmatched. The germline V gene has CDR1 DFQATT and CDR2 SNEGSKA (reference sequence). The CDR3 is 17 residues long.

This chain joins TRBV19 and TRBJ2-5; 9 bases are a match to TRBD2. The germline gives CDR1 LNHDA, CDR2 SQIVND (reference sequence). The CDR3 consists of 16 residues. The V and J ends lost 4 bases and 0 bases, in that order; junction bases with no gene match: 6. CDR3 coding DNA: TGTGCCAGTAGTACCCCTAGCGGGGCATACCAAGAGACCCAGTACTTC. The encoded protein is CASSTPSGAYQETQYF.

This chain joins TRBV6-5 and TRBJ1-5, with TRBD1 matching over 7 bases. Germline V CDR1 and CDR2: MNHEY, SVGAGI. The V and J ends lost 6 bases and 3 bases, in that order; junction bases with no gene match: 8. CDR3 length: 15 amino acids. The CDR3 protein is CASSRQGRDNQPQHF. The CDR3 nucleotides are TGTGCCAGCAGCCGACAGGGAAGGGACAATCAGCCCCAGCATTTT.

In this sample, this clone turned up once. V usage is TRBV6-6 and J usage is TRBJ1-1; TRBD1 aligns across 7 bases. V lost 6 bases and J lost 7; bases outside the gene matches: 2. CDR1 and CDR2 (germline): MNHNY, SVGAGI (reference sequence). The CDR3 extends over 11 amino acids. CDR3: CASRRQGEAFF. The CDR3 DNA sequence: TGTGCCAGCAGAAGACAGGGTGAAGCTTTCTTT.

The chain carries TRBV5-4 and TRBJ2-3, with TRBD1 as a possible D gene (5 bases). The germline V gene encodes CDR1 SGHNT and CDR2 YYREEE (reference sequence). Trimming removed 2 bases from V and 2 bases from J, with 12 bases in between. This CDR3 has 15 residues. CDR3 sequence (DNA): TGTGCCAGCAGCTTTTCAGGGAAGGTCACAGATACGCAGTATTTT. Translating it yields CASSFSGKVTDTQYF. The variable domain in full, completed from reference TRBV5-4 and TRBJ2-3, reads ETGVTQSPTHLIKTRGQQVTLRCSSQSGHNTVSWYQQALGQGPQFIFQYYREEENGRGNFPPRFSGLQFPNYSSELNVNALELDDSALYLCASSFSGKVTDTQYFGPGTRLTVL.

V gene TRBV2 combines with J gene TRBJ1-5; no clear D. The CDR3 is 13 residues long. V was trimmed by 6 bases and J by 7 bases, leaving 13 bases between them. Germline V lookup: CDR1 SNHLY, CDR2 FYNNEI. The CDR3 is CASSGSPIQPQHF. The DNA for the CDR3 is TGTGCCAGCAGCGGGTCCCCGATCCAGCCCCAGCATTTT.

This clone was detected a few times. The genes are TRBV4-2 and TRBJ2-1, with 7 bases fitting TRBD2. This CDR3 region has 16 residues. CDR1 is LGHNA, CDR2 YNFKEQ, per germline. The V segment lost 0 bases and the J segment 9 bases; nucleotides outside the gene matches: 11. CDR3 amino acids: CASSQEGGGVRSEQFF. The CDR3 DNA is TGTGCCAGCAGCCAAGAGGGGGGGGGAGTCAGAAGTGAGCAGTTCTTC.

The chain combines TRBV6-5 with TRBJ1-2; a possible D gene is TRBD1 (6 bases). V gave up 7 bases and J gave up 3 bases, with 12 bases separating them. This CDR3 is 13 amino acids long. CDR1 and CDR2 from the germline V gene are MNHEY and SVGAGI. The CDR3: CASTPGQHYGYTF. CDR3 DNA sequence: TGTGCCAGCACCCCCGGACAGCACTATGGCTACACCTTC.

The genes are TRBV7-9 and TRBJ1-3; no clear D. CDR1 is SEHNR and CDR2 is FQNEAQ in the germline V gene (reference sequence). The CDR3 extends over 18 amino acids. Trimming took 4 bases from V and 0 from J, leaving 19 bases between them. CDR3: CASSSLPSDIYSGNTIYF. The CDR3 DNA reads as TGTGCCAGCAGCTCCCTCCCCTCTGACATATACTCTGGAAACACCATATATTTT.

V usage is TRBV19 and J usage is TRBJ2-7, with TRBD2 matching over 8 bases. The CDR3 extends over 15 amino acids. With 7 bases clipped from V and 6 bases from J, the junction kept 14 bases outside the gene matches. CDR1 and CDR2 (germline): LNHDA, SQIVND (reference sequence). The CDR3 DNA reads TGTGCCAGTAACGCCCGGACTAGCCGGAATTCCGAGCAGTACTTC. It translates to CASNARTSRNSEQYF.

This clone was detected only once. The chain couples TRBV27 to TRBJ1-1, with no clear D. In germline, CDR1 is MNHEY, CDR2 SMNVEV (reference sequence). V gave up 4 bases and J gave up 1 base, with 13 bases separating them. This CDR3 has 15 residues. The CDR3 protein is CASSSLPGSNTEAFF. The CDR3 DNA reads TGTGCCAGCAGTTCACTCCCCGGTTCGAACACTGAAGCTTTCTTT.

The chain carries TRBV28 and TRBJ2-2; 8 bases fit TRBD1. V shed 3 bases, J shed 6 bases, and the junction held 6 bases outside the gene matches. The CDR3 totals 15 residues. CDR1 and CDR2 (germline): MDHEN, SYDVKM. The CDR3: CASSFSGGASGELFF. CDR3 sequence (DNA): TGTGCCAGCAGTTTCTCAGGGGGCGCGTCCGGGGAGCTGTTTTTT. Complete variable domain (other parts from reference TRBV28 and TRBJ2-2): DVKVTQSSRYLVKRTGEKVFLECVQDMDHENMFWYRQDPGLGLRLIYFSYDVKMKEKGDIPEGYSVSREKKERFSLILESASTNQTSMYLCASSFSGGASGELFFGEGSRLTVL.

The CDR3, as DNA: TGTGCCAGCAGCTTAATGGGGGGTAGCAATGAGCAGTTCTTC. Protein sequence: CASSLMGGSNEQFF. The rearrangement uses TRBV5-4 and TRBJ2-1; a possible D gene is TRBD2 (6 bases). Trimming took off 2 bases at V and 6 bases at J, with 12 bases between the two ends. Germline CDR1 SGHNT, CDR2 YYREEE (reference sequence). The CDR3 has 14 residues.

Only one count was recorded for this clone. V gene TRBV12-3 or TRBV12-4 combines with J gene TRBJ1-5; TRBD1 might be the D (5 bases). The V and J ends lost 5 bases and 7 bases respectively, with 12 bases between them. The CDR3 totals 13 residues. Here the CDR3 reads CASSDRRQQPQHF. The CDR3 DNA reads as TGTGCCAGCAGTGATCGTCGACAGCAGCCCCAGCATTTT.

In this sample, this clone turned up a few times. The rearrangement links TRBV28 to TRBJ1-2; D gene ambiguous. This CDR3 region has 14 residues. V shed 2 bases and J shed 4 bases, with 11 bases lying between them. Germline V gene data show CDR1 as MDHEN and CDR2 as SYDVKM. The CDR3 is CASSLMAAVYGYTF. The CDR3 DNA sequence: TGTGCCAGCAGTTTAATGGCGGCGGTCTATGGCTACACCTTC.

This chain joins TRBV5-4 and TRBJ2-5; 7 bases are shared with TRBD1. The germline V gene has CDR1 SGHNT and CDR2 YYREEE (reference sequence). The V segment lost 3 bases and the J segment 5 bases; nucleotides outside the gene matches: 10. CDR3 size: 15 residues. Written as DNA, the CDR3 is TGTGCCAGCAGCTGGACCACAGGGGTCGGGGAGACCCAGTACTTC. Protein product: CASSWTTGVGETQYF.

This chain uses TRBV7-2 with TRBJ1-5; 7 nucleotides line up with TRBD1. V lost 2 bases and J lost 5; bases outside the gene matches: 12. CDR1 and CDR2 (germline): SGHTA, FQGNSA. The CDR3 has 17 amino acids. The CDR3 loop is CASSLSGRQGSYQPQHF. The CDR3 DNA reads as TGTGCCAGCAGCTTATCGGGACGACAGGGAAGTTATCAGCCCCAGCATTTT.

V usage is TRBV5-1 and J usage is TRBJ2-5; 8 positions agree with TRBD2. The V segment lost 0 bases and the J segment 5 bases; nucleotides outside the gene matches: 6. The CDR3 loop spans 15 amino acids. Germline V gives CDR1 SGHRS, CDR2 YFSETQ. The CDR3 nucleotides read TGCGCCAGCAGCTTGGCCGGGGGGGCGCGGGAGACCCAGTACTTC. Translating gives CASSLAGGARETQYF.

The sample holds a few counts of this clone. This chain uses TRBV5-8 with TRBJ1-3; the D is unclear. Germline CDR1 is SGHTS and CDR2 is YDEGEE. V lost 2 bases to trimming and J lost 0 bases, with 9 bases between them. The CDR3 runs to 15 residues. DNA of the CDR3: TGTGCCAGCAGCTTTTCGCGGAGCTCTGGAAACACCATATATTTT. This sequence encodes CASSFSRSSGNTIYF.

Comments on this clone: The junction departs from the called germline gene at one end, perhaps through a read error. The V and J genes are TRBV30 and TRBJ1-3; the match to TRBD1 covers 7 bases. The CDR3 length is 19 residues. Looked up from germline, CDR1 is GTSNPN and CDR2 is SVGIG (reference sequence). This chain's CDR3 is CARSRDSEYKSLSGNTIYF. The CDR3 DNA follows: TGTGCCCGGAGCCGGGACAGTGAATACAAGAGCCTCTCTGGAAACACCATATATTTT.

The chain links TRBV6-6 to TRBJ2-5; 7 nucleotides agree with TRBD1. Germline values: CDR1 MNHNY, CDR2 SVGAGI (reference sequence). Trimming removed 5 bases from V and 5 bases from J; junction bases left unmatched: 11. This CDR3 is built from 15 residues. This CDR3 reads CASSGPLGGRETQYF. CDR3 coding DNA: TGTGCCAGCAGTGGACCCTTAGGGGGCAGGGAGACCCAGTACTTC.

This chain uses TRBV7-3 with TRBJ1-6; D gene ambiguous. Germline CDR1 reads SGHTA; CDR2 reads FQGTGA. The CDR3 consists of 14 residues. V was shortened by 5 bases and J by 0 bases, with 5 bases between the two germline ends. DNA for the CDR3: TGTGCCAGCAGCCTGAGCTCCTATAATTCACCCCTCCACTTT. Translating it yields CASSLSSYNSPLHF.

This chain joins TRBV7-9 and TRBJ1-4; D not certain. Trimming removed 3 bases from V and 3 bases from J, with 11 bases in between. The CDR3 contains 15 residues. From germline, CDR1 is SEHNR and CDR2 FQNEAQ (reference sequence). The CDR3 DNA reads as TGTGCCAGCAGCTTTTCGAGTCTAGCTAATGAAAAACTGTTTTTT. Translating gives CASSFSSLANEKLFF.

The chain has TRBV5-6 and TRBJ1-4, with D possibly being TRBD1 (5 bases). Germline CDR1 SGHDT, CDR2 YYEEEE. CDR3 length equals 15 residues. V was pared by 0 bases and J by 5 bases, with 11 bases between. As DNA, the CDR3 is TGTGCCAGCAGCTTGGAGGGTCGGACAAATGAAAAACTGTTTTTT. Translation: CASSLEGRTNEKLFF.

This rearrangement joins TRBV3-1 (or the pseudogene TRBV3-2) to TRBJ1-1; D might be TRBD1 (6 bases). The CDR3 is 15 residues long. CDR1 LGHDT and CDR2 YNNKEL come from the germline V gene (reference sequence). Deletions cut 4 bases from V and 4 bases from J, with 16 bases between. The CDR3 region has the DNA TGTGCCAGCAGCCCTCCCAGGGGCCTTCTCACTGAAGCTTTCTTT. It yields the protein CASSPPRGLLTEAFF.

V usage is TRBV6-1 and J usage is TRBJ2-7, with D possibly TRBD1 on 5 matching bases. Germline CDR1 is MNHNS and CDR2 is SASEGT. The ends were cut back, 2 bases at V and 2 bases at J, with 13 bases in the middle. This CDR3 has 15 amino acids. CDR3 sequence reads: CASSEKQEPTYEQYF. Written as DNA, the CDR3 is TGTGCCAGCAGTGAAAAACAGGAGCCCACCTACGAGCAGTACTTC.

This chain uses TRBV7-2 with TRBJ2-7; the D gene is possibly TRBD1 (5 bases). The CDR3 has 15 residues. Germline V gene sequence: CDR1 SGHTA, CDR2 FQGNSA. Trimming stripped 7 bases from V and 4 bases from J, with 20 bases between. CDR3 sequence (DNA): TGTGCCAGCACTCCCGGTACGGGCCAGGGATACGAGCAGTACTTC. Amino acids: CASTPGTGQGYEQYF.

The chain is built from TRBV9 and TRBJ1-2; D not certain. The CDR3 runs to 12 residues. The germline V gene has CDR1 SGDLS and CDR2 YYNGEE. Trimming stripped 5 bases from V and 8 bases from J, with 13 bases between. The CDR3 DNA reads TGTGCCAGCAGTTTGATGGGAGGCGGCTACACCTTC. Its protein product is CASSLMGGGYTF.

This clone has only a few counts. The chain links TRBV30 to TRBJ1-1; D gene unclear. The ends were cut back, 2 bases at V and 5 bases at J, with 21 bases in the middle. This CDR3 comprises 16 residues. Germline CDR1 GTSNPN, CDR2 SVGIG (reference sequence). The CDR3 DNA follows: TGTGCCTGGAGTAGAGGGCCGGCCCTCCGAGGAACTGAAGCTTTCTTT. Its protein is CAWSRGPALRGTEAFF. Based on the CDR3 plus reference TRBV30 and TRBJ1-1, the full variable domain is SQTIHQWPATLVQPVGSPLSLECTVEGTSNPNLYWYRQAAGRGLQLLFYSVGIGQISSEVPQNLSASRPQDRQFILSSKKLLLSDSGFYLCAWSRGPALRGTEAFFGQGTRLTVV.